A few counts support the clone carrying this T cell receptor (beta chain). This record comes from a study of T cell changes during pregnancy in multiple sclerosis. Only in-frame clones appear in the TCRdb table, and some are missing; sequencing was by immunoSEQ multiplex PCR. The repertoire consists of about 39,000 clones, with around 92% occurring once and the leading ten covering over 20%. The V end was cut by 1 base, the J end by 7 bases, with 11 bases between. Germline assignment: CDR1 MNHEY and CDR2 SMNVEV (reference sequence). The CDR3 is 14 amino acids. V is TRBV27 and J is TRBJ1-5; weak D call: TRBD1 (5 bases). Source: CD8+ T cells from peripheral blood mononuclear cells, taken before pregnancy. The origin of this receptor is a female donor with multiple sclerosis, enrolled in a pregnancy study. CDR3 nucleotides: TGTGCCAGCAGTTTATTAGGGGCGGAGCAGCCCCAGCATTTT. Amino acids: CASSLLGAEQPQHF.